The 7 T cell receptor beta chains below were found in one sample sequenced in a study of beta chain features in type 1 diabetes. The whole isolated RNA underwent reverse transcription, so sequencing captured expressed TCRB transcripts. Generated by immunoSEQ multiplex PCR, the TCRdb table keeps only in-frame clones and is missing some. This sample has roughly 500,000 clones, with roughly 31% found just once. Source material: naive CD4+ T cells from blood. These receptors originate from a man younger than 35 in good health.

The table lists this clone with a few counts. The CDR3 nucleotides are TGCGCCAGCAGCCAACAAACGGGGCCCTACGAGCAGTACTTC. Its translation is CASSQQTGPYEQYF. The J gene is TRBJ2-7, the V gene TRBV4-3, with D possibly called TRBD1 or TRBD2 (5 bases each). The V gene's germline CDR1 is LGHNA and CDR2 YSLEER. Trimming took off 2 bases at V and 2 bases at J, with 10 bases between the two ends. There are 14 residues in the CDR3.

This clone was found a few times. V usage is TRBV28 and J usage is TRBJ2-2; D gene unclear. The CDR3 runs to 14 residues. Germline V gene data show CDR1 as MDHEN and CDR2 as SYDVKM. V was clipped by 7 bases and J by 0 bases, with 9 bases between them. The CDR3 is CASMDRANTGELFF. The CDR3, as DNA: TGTGCCAGCATGGATAGGGCGAACACCGGGGAGCTGTTTTTT.

V gene TRBV6-1 combines with J gene TRBJ2-1; TRBD2 is a possible D gene (6 bases). The CDR3 extends over 13 amino acids. V was cut by 1 base and J by 9 bases, with 10 bases left in between. The germline V gene has CDR1 MNHNS and CDR2 SASEGT. The CDR3 nucleotides read TGTGCCAGCAGTGAAGTTTTAGCGGTTGAGCAGTTCTTC. This sequence encodes CASSEVLAVEQFF.

The chain combines TRBV7-9 with TRBJ2-3; D remains unclear. The CDR3 has 12 amino acids. Trimming stripped 6 bases from V and 4 bases from J, with 8 bases between. Germline V lookup: CDR1 SEHNR, CDR2 FQNEAQ (reference sequence). In nucleotides, the CDR3 is TGTGCCAGCAGGCTCTTATCAGATACGCAGTATTTT. Translating gives CASRLLSDTQYF. The full variable domain, in which reference TRBV7-9 and TRBJ2-3 provide the parts outside the CDR3, is DTGVSQNPRHKITKRGQNVTFRCDPISEHNRLYWYRQTLGQGPEFLTYFQNEAQLEKSRLLSDRFSAERPKGSFSTLEIQRTEQGDSAMYLCASRLLSDTQYFGPGTRLTVL.

Only a few counts were recorded for this clone. The chain couples TRBV9 to TRBJ2-3; D is tentatively TRBD1 or TRBD2 (7 bases each). The CDR3 is 16 residues long. Looked up from germline, CDR1 is SGDLS and CDR2 is YYNGEE. Trimming removed 0 bases at V and 1 base at J, with 12 bases between. The CDR3 here is CASSVAPGGGTDTQYF. The CDR3 DNA is TGTGCCAGCAGCGTAGCCCCAGGGGGGGGCACAGATACGCAGTATTTT.

The rearrangement links TRBV4-3 to TRBJ2-7; D is undetermined. The ends were cut back, 0 bases at V and 2 bases at J, with 8 bases in the middle. Germline V gene sequence: CDR1 LGHNA, CDR2 YSLEER. This CDR3 region has 14 residues. The CDR3, as DNA: TGCGCCAGCAGCCAAGATACGATTACCTACGAGCAGTACTTC. Protein product: CASSQDTITYEQYF.

The J gene is TRBJ2-1, the V gene TRBV28; TRBD2 aligns across 12 bases. Germline-derived CDR1 and CDR2 are MDHEN and SYDVKM. V lost 6 bases to trimming and J lost 8 bases; unmatched junction nucleotides: 8. This CDR3 is 15 amino acids long. The CDR3 DNA reads TGTGCCAGCAGCTTGACTAGCGGGAGAATTCATGAGCAGTTCTTC. Residues: CASSLTSGRIHEQFF.